This record concerns one T cell receptor (beta chain) sequence. The data are from a study of T cells after yellow fever vaccination. Trimming at V came to 6 bases and at J to 4 bases, leaving 9 bases not matched to a gene. The length of the CDR3 is 14 residues. CDR1 and CDR2 from the germline V gene are DFQATT and SNEGSKA (reference sequence). Each CDR3 protein is one row after TCRdb ran MiXCR on the 5' RACE reads. The table includes 300,000 to 400,000 distinct CDR3 sequences, 3% to 4.5% detected once. This clonotype originated in a man aged 18 to 35 who received the YFV17D yellow fever vaccine. The chain employs TRBV20-1 and TRBJ1-1; TRBD1 matches 9 bases. The sequencing here drew on PBMCs, taken 5 days after the yellow fever booster vaccination. The CDR3 is CSAINRGRSTEAFF. For the CDR3, the DNA is TGCAGTGCAATAAACAGGGGGCGCTCCACTGAAGCTTTCTTT.